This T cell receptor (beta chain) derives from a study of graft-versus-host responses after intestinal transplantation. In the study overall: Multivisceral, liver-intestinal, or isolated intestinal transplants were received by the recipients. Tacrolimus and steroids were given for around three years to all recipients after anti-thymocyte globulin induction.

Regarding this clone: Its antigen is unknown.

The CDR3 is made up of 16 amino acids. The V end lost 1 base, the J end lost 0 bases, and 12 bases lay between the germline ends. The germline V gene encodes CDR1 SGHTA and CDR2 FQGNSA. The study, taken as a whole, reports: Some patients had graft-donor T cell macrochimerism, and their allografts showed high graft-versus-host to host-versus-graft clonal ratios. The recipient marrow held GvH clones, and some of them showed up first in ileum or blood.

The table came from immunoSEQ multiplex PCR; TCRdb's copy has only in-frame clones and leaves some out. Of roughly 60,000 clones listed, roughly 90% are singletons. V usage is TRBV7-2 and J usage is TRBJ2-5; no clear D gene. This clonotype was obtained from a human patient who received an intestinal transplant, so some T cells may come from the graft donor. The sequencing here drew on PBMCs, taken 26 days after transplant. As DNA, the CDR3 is TGTGCCAGCAGCTTAGGCCTAGGATGGGACCAAGAGACCCAGTACTTC. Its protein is CASSLGLGWDQETQYF.